The 4 T cell receptor beta chains given below trace back to one sample, sequenced in a study of blood T cell repertoires in COVID-19. Measured with immunoSEQ multiplex PCR; TCRdb has only the in-frame clones, and not every one. This sample carries 300,000 or so clones, approximately 90% of them seen once, and the ten largest clones take around 1.1%. Sequencing input: PBMCs or T cells enriched from blood (not recorded which). The receptors originated from a woman in her twenties or thirties who had recovered from COVID-19.

CDR3 loop: CATSRGSGSYEQYF. DNA of the CDR3: TGTGCCACCAGCAGAGGTAGCGGCTCCTACGAGCAGTACTTC. The J gene is TRBJ2-7, the V gene TRBV15; possible D gene TRBD2, 6 bases. Looked up from germline, CDR1 is LNHNV and CDR2 is YYDKDF (reference sequence). The CDR3 has 14 amino acids. The germline V and J ends were trimmed by 1 base and 0 bases, with 7 bases remaining between them.

This rearrangement joins TRBV3-1 (or the pseudogene TRBV3-2) to TRBJ1-2, with 9 nucleotides matching TRBD1. Trimming at V came to 7 bases and at J to 4 bases, leaving 10 bases not matched to a gene. This CDR3 has 15 residues. From germline, CDR1 is LGHDT and CDR2 YNNKEL (reference sequence). This chain's CDR3 is CASTQEGQGVYGYTF. The CDR3 nucleotides are TGTGCCAGCACCCAGGAGGGACAGGGTGTCTATGGCTACACCTTC.

The chain carries TRBV9 and TRBJ2-2; TRBD2 aligns across 8 bases. Germline V CDR1 and CDR2: SGDLS, YYNGEE. There are 14 residues in the CDR3. The trim removed 6 bases at V and 2 bases at J, leaving 3 bases unmatched. DNA for the CDR3: TGTGCCAGCACGGGAGGGAGAAACACCGGGGAGCTGTTTTTT. Translating it yields CASTGGRNTGELFF.

This clone was seen a single time. The V call is TRBV6-5, the J call TRBJ2-1, with D possibly TRBD2 on 5 matching bases. Deletions cut 7 bases from V and 4 bases from J, with 17 bases between. CDR1 and CDR2 (germline): MNHEY, SVGAGI. The CDR3 contains 15 residues. In nucleotides, the CDR3 is TGTGCCAGCACCGACCTTAGGTGGAGGTACAATGAGCAGTTCTTC. This translates into CASTDLRWRYNEQFF.